This TCR beta chain was identified in a study of control samples from healthy donors and cancer patients. TCRdb keeps only in-frame clones here, not all; method: immunoSEQ multiplex PCR. The table shows tens of thousands of clones, with roughly 87% occurring only once. The table lists this clone with a count of one. The germline V gene has CDR1 SGHDT and CDR2 YYEEEE. The CDR3 is made up of 15 amino acids. With V trimmed by 4 bases and J by 6 bases, 9 bases remained unmatched. The receptor was derived from a man aged 55 to 70 with colorectal cancer. Sequenced sample: PBMCs. The chain recombines TRBV5-6 with TRBJ2-5; TRBD2 matches 10 bases. The CDR3 spells CASSPSGGAWKTQYF. The DNA for the CDR3 is TGTGCCAGCAGCCCCAGCGGGGGGGCTTGGAAGACCCAGTACTTC.